The rows below give T cell receptor beta chains drawn from one sample of a study of a mutant IDH1 vaccine in newly diagnosed glioma. These receptors' antigens are unknown. Assay used: immunoSEQ multiplex PCR; TCRdb lists only in-frame clones, some missing. The repertoire includes some 31,000 clones, almost 80% of them detected once, and approximately 8.5% sits in the top ten. The sequencing here drew on PBMCs, taken from a glioma patient whose treatment included an IDH1 peptide vaccine. Receptors originate from a woman in her 30s with glioma. Some clones in this sample may be carry-over from other donors' samples. The CDR3 runs from the conserved cysteine through the conserved F or W. The D gene is left open where the match is weak. Size is omitted from some rows. Given values are once, few, many or a class for expanded clones.

cdr3_nt cdr3_aa v_call clone_size cdr3_length d_call j_call
TGTGCCAGCTCACCCGGACTCACCTACGAGCAGTACTTC CASSPGLTYEQYF TRBV18 NA 13 NA TRBJ2-7
TGTGCCTGGAGCCCCTGGGAGGAAAAACTGTTTTTT CAWSPWEEKLFF TRBV30 NA 12 NA TRBJ1-4
TGTGCCAGCAGCCTACAGGGAGCTAACTATGGCTACACCTTC CASSLQGANYGYTF TRBV7-9 NA 14 NA TRBJ1-2
TGTGCCAGCAGCCAAGATTGGACTAGCGCCTACGAGCAGTACTTC CASSQDWTSAYEQYF TRBV4-2 NA 15 TRBD2 TRBJ2-7
TGTGCCACCTCTCCTCTAGCGGGAGGGTACAATGAGCAGTTCTTC CATSPLAGGYNEQFF TRBV25-1 NA 15 TRBD2 TRBJ2-1
TGCAGTGCTAGAGTTGCGGGTGGCTACACCTTC CSARVAGGYTF TRBV20-1 medium-sized 11 NA TRBJ1-2
TGTGCCAGCAGCCCGGACTCAACTTACAATGAGCAGTTCTTC CASSPDSTYNEQFF TRBV7-2 once 14 NA TRBJ2-1
TGTGCCATCAGTGCGCACATACAGGGACCTAATGAAAAACTGTTTTTT CAISAHIQGPNEKLFF TRBV10-3 NA 16 NA TRBJ1-4
TGTGCCAGCTCACCAAGAACAGGGGGGAGTGAAAAACTGTTTTTT CASSPRTGGSEKLFF TRBV18 NA 15 TRBD1 TRBJ1-4
TGTGCCAGCAGACTCAGCGGAACTAGCGGGGAGCTGTTTTTT CASRLSGTSGELFF TRBV6-5 NA 14 NA TRBJ2-2
TGTGCCAGTCGCAGGGAAGGTAGCGGGAGTTACGAGCAGTACTTC CASRREGSGSYEQYF TRBV27 NA 15 TRBD2 TRBJ2-7
TGTGCCAGCAGTGTGATACGGGGGACCAAAAACATTCAGTACTTC CASSVIRGTKNIQYF TRBV2 NA 15 NA TRBJ2-4
TGTGCCAGCAGCGTAGCTGGGGGGGTACTCCGGAATGAGCAGTTCTTC CASSVAGGVLRNEQFF TRBV9 NA 16 TRBD2 TRBJ2-1
TGTGCCAGCAGCTTTTCGAGAGGCTCTGGAAACACCATATATTTT CASSFSRGSGNTIYF TRBV11-2 few 15 NA TRBJ1-3
TGTGCCAGCAGCTTGGCAGGTGGCTACACCTTC CASSLAGGYTF TRBV5-6 NA 11 NA TRBJ1-2
TGTGCCAGCAGCAGGGACAGCCTATCACCCCAGCATTTT CASSRDSLSPQHF TRBV6-4 NA 13 TRBD1 TRBJ1-5
TGTGCCAGCAGCTTAAACACAGCAAGAACAGATACGCAGTATTTT CASSLNTARTDTQYF TRBV7-3 NA 15 NA TRBJ2-3
TGTGCCAGTAATTCAAGAAGGGGTGGGCTTGAAAAACTGTTTTTT CASNSRRGGLEKLFF TRBV19 NA 15 NA TRBJ1-4
TGTGCCAGCAGCTCGCGCAACAGGGGACTAGCGGGAGCGAATGAGCAGTTCTTC CASSSRNRGLAGANEQFF TRBV5-4 NA 18 TRBD2 TRBJ2-1
TGTGCCAGCAGCTTGGAGGTAGATCGGCGGGAGAGCTCTGGAAACACCATATATTTT CASSLEVDRRESSGNTIYF TRBV5-6 NA 19 NA TRBJ1-3
TGTGCCAGCAGGATGGATCCTGAAGCTTTCTTT CASRMDPEAFF TRBV2 few 11 NA TRBJ1-1
TGTGCCAGCAGCTCGGCAGGGACGCAGTATTTT CASSSAGTQYF TRBV7-9 NA 11 NA TRBJ2-3
TGTGCCAGCAGCCGAGCCGCAGGGCTGAGCAAAAACATTCAGTACTTC CASSRAAGLSKNIQYF TRBV11-2 NA 16 NA TRBJ2-4
TGCGCCAGCAGTGGGACCACCTACGAGCAGTACTTC CASSGTTYEQYF TRBV10-1 NA 12 NA TRBJ2-7
TGTGCCAGCAGCCAGGTGGGTGGGAGGAGGAATGAGCAGTTCTTC CASSQVGGRRNEQFF TRBV7-9 NA 15 NA TRBJ2-1
TGTGCCAGTAGTCCCCCAGGACTAGCGGTCAACACCGGGGAGCTGTTTTTT CASSPPGLAVNTGELFF TRBV19 NA 17 TRBD2 TRBJ2-2
TGTGCCAGCAGCTTGCCTGGAGGCGAGCAGTACTTC CASSLPGGEQYF TRBV7-6 NA 12 NA TRBJ2-7
TGTGCCAGGGGACAGGGTGGGACTGAAGCTTTCTTT CARGQGGTEAFF TRBV2 NA 12 TRBD1 TRBJ1-1
TGTGCCAGTAGCTGGGGGGGATCCCCCGAGCAGTACTTC CASSWGGSPEQYF TRBV19 NA 13 TRBD2 TRBJ2-7